This TCR beta chain originates from a study of neurological immune-mediated disorders. This CDR3 spans 13 amino acids. V gave up 4 bases and J gave up 4 bases, with 10 bases separating them. From germline, CDR1 is SGHTA and CDR2 FQGTGA. This clonotype was found many times. The antigen is not known. A single record per CDR3 protein comes from TCRdb applying MiXCR to the 5' RACE reads. The sample lists tens of thousands of distinct CDR3 sequences, more than 3.5% occurring once. The unsorted libraries had their origin in 2 million PBMCs stored at -80 C. Study observations and caveats: The most TCR clonal expansion was seen in HTLV-1-associated myelopathy, whereas the least was seen in multiple sclerosis, below the level in healthy controls.

The TCR was taken from a man aged 55 to 70 with multiple sclerosis. The sequenced sample was PBMCs. The V gene is TRBV7-3, the J gene TRBJ1-1; D call uncertain. Written as DNA, the CDR3 is TGTGCCAGCAGCTCCGCGGGATTCACTGAAGCTTTCTTT. This codes for CASSSAGFTEAFF.